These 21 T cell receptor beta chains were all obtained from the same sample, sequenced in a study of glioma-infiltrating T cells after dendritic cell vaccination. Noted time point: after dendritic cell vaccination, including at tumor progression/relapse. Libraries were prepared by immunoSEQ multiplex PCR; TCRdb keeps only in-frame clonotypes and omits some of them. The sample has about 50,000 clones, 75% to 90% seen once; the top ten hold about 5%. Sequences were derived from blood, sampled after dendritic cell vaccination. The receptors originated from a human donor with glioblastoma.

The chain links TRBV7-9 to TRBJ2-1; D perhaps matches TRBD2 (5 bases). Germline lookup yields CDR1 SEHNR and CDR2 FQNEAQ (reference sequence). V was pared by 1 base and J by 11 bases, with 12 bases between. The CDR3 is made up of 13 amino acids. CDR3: CASSLGSSQQQFF. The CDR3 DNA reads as TGTGCCAGCAGCTTAGGTTCTAGCCAGCAGCAGTTCTTC. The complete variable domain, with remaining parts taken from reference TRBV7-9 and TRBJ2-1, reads DTGVSQNPRHKITKRGQNVTFRCDPISEHNRLYWYRQTLGQGPEFLTYFQNEAQLEKSRLLSDRFSAERPKGSFSTLEIQRTEQGDSAMYLCASSLGSSQQQFFGPGTRLTVL.

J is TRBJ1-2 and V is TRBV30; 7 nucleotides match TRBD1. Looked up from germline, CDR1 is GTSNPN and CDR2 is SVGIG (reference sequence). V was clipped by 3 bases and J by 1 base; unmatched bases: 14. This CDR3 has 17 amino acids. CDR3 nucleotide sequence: TGTGCCTGGAGGCCCACAGCGACAGGGAGGAATAACTATGGCTACACCTTC. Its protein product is CAWRPTATGRNNYGYTF.

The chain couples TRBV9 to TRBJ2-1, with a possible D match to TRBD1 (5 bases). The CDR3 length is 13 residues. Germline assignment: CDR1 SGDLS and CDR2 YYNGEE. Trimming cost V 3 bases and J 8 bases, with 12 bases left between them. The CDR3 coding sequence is TGTGCCAGCAGCGAGGACACATACGATGAGCAGTTCTTC. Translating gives CASSEDTYDEQFF.

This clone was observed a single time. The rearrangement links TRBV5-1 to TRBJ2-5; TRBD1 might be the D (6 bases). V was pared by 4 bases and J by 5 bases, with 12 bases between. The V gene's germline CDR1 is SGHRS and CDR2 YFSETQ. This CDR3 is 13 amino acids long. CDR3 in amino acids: CASSHRASETQYF. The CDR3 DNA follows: TGCGCCAGCAGCCACAGGGCCTCGGAGACCCAGTACTTC.

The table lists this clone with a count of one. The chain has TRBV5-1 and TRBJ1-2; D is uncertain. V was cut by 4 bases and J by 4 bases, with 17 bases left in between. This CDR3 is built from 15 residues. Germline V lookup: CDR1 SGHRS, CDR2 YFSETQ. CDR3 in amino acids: CASSTWVLGGYGYTF. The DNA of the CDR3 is TGCGCCAGCAGCACCTGGGTCCTCGGCGGCTATGGCTACACCTTC. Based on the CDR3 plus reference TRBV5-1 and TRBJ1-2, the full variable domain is KAGVTQTPRYLIKTRGQQVTLSCSPISGHRSVSWYQQTPGQGLQFLFEYFSETQRNKGNFPGRFSGRQFSNSRSEMNVSTLELGDSALYLCASSTWVLGGYGYTFGSGTRLTVV.

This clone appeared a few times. For the CDR3, the DNA is TGCGCCAGCAGCTCACAGGGGGCTGGAAACACCATATATTTT. Translating gives CASSSQGAGNTIYF. The chain uses TRBV5-1 and TRBJ1-3; 8 bases match TRBD1. Germline V gene data show CDR1 as SGHRS and CDR2 as YFSETQ. J gave up 2 bases and V 3 bases, and 1 base lay outside the gene matches. This CDR3 has 14 residues.

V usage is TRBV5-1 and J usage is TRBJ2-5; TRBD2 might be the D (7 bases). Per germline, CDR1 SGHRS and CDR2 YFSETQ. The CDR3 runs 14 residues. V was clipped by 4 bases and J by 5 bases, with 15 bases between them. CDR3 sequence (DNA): TGCGCCAGCAGCCCCATCGGGGGGCTGGAGACCCAGTACTTC. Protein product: CASSPIGGLETQYF. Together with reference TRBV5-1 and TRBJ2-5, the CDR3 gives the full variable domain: KAGVTQTPRYLIKTRGQQVTLSCSPISGHRSVSWYQQTPGQGLQFLFEYFSETQRNKGNFPGRFSGRQFSNSRSEMNVSTLELGDSALYLCASSPIGGLETQYFGPGTRLLVL.

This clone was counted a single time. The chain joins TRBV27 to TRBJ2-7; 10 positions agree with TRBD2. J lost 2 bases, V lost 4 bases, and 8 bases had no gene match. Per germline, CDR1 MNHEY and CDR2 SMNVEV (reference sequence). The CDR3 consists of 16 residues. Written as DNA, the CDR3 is TGTGCCAGCAGTTCCACGGGAGCGGGAGGGCCCTACGAGCAGTACTTC. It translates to CASSSTGAGGPYEQYF.

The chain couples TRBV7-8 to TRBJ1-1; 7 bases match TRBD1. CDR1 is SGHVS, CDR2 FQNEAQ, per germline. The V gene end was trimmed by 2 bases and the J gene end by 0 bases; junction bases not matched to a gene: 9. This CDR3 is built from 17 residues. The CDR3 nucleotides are TGTGCCAGCAGCTTAAGGGGAGCAGGGGGGCTGAACACTGAAGCTTTCTTT. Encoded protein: CASSLRGAGGLNTEAFF.

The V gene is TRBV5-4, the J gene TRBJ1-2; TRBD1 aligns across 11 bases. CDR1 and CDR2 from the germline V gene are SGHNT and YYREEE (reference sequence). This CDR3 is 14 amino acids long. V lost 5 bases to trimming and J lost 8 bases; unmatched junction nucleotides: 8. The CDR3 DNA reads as TGTGCCAGCAGACCCGGGACAGGGGGTTTCGGCTACACCTTC. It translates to CASRPGTGGFGYTF. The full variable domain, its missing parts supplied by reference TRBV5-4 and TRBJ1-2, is ETGVTQSPTHLIKTRGQQVTLRCSSQSGHNTVSWYQQALGQGPQFIFQYYREEENGRGNFPPRFSGLQFPNYSSELNVNALELDDSALYLCASRPGTGGFGYTFGSGTRLTVV.

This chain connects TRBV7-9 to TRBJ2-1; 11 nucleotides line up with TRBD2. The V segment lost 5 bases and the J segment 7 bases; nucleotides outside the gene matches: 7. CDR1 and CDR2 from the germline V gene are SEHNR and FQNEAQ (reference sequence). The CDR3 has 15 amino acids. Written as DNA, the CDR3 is TGTGCCAGCAGCAGGCCTAGCGGGAGGAGGAATGAGCAGTTCTTC. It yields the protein CASSRPSGRRNEQFF.

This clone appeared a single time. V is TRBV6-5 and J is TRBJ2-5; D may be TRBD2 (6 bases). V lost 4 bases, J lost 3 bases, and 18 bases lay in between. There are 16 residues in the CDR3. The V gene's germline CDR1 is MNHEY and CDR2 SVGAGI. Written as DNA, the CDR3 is TGTGCCAGCAGTTCCTGGGGAGGCCCCGGGGAAGAGACCCAGTACTTC. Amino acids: CASSSWGGPGEETQYF.

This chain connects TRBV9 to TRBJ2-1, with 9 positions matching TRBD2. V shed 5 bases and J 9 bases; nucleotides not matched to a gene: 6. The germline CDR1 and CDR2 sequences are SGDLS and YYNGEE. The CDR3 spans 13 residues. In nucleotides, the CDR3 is TGTGCCAGCAGGAGAGAAGCGGGAGGTGAGCAGTTCTTC. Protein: CASRREAGGEQFF.

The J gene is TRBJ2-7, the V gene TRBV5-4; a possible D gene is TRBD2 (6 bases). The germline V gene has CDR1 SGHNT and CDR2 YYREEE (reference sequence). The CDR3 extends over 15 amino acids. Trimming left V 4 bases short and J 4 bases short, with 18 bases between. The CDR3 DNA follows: TGTGCCAGCAGCCCGGCCGGGGAGGTCCAGTACGAGCAGTACTTC. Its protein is CASSPAGEVQYEQYF.

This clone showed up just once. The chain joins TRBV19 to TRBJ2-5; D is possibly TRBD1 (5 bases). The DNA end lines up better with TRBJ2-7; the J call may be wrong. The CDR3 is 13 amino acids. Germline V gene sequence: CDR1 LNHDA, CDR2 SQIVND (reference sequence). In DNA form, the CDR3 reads TGTGCCAGTAGTACGCGCAGGGCCTACGAGCAGTACTTC. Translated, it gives CASSTRRAYEQYF.

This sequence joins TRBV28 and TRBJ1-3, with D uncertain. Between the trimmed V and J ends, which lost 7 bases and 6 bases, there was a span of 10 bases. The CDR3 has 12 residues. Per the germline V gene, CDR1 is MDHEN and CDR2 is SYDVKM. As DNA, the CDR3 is TGTGCCAGCAAGAGTATGAAAAACACCATATATTTT. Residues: CASKSMKNTIYF.

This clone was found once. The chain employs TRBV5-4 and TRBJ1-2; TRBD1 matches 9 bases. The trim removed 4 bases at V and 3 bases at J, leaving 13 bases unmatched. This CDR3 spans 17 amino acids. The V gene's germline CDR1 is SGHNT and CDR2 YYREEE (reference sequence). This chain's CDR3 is CASSPKPGQGTHYGYTF. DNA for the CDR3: TGTGCCAGCAGCCCAAAGCCGGGACAGGGTACCCACTATGGCTACACCTTC. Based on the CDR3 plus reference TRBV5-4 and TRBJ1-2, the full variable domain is ETGVTQSPTHLIKTRGQQVTLRCSSQSGHNTVSWYQQALGQGPQFIFQYYREEENGRGNFPPRFSGLQFPNYSSELNVNALELDDSALYLCASSPKPGQGTHYGYTFGSGTRLTVV.

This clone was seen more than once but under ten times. The CDR3 coding sequence is TGTGCCAGTAGTTACACGCTGAACACTGAAGCTTTCTTT. Translated, it gives CASSYTLNTEAFF. The chain recombines TRBV19 with TRBJ1-1; D is unresolved. The CDR3 covers 13 residues. Germline values: CDR1 LNHDA, CDR2 SQIVND (reference sequence). Trimming stripped 5 bases from V and 0 bases from J, with 7 bases between. Filled out from reference TRBV19 and TRBJ1-1, the complete variable domain reads DGGITQSPKYLFRKEGQNVTLSCEQNLNHDAMYWYRQDPGQGLRLIYYSQIVNDFQKGDIAEGYSVSREKKESFPLTVTSAQKNPTAFYLCASSYTLNTEAFFGQGTRLTVV.

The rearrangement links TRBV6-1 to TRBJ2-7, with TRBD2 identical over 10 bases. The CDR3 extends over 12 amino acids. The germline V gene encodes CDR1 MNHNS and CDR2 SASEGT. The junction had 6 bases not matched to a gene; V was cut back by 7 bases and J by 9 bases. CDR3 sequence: CASKGLAATQYF. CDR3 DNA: TGTGCCAGCAAAGGACTAGCGGCTACGCAGTACTTC.

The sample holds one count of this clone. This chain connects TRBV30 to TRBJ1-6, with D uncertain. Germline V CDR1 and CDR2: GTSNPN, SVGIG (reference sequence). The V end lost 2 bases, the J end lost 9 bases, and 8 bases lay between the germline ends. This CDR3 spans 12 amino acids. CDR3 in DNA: TGTGCCTGGAGTCAGCAGGTTTCACCCCTCCACTTT. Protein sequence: CAWSQQVSPLHF.

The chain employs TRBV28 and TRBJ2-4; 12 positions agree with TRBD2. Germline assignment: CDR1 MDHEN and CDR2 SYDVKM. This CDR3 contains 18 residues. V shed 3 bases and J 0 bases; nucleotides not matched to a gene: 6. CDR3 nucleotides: TGTGCCAGCAGTTTGTGGACTAGCGGGACTATAGCCAAAAACATTCAGTACTTC. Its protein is CASSLWTSGTIAKNIQYF.